The subject of this entry is one T cell receptor beta chain. The antigen is undetermined. Libraries were prepared by immunoSEQ multiplex PCR; TCRdb keeps only in-frame clonotypes and omits some of them. The table includes over 80,000 clones, about 94% detected once. The sample is drawn from a study of OX40 agonist ivuxolimab in advanced cancers. Whole-study findings and limits: CD8+ T cells (on average) carried more expanded clones than CD4+ T cells.

Germline CDR1 and CDR2: SGHRS and YFSETQ. This CDR3 contains 13 residues. Trimming shortened V by 2 bases and J by 4 bases, and 6 bases separated the two germline ends. The chain is built from TRBV5-1 and TRBJ1-4; no firm D call. This receptor was taken from an adult with an advanced solid tumor such as melanoma, head and neck, liver or kidney cancer. Sequenced material: CD4+ or CD8+ T cells sorted from blood, taken in a trial of the OX40 agonist ivuxolimab. The CDR3 DNA reads TGCGCCAGCAGCTTACAGAATAATGAAAAACTGTTTTTT. Residues: CASSLQNNEKLFF.